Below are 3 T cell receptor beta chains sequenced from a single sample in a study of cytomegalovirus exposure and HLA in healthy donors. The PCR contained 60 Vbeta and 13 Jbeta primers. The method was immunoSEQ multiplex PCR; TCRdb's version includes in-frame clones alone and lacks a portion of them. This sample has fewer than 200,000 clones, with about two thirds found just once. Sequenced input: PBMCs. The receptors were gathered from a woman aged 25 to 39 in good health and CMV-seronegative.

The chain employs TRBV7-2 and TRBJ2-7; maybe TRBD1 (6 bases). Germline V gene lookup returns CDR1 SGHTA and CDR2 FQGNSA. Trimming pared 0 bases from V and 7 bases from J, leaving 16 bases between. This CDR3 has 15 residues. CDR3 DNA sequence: TGTGCCAGCAGCTTAGCTTTGCTACCCCAGGGGGAGCAGTACTTC. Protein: CASSLALLPQGEQYF.

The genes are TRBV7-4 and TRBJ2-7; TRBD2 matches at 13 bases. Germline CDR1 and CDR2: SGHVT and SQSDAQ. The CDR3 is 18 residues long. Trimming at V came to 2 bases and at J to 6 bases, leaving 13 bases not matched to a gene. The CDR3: CASSLRVTSGRLGIEQYF. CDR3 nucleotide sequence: TGTGCCAGCAGCTTACGGGTGACTAGCGGGAGGTTAGGCATCGAGCAGTACTTC.

In DNA, the CDR3 is TGTGCCAGCAGCCGCGACAGTTCGGCCTACGAGCAGTACTTC. Protein: CASSRDSSAYEQYF. This chain connects TRBV11-1 to TRBJ2-7, with D maybe TRBD1 (5 bases). CDR3 length: 14 residues. V was clipped by 5 bases and J by 2 bases, with 13 bases between them. Per the germline V gene, CDR1 is SGHAT and CDR2 is FQDESV (reference sequence).